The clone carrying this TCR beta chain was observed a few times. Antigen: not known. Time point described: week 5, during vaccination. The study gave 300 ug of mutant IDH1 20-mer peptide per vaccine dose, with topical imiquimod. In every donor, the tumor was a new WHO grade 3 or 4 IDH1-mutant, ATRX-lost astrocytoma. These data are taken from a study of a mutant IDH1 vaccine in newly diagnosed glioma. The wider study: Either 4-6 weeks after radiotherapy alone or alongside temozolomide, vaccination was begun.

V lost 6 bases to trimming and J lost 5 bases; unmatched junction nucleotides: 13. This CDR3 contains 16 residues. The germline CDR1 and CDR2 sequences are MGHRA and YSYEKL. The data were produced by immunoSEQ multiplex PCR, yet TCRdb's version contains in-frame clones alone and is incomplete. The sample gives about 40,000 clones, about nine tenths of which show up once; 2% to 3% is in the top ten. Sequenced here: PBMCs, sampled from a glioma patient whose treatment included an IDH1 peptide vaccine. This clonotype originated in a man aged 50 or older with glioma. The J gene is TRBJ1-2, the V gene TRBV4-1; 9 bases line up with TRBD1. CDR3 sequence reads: CASSPEGTGTRYGYTF. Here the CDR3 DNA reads TGCGCCAGCAGTCCAGAGGGGACAGGGACTCGGTATGGCTACACCTTC.